This TCR beta chain was documented in a study of blood T cell repertoires in COVID-19. Sequencing was performed with immunoSEQ multiplex PCR; in TCRdb, only in-frame clones are kept and a portion is missing. The table has fewer than 350,000 clones, 75% to 95% seen once. This clone was observed a few times. Sequences were obtained from PBMCs or T cells enriched from blood (not recorded which). This TCR was sampled from a man in his forties who had been exposed to COVID-19.

This CDR3 is CASSSDRGGEKLFF. The CDR3 nucleotides read TGTGCCAGCAGTTCGGACAGGGGTGGTGAAAAACTGTTTTTT. The J gene is TRBJ1-4, the V gene TRBV28, with TRBD1 matching 9 bases. This CDR3 is built from 14 residues. Germline CDR1 reads MDHEN; CDR2 reads SYDVKM. J lost 7 bases, V lost 4 bases, and 4 bases had no gene match.